This TCR beta chain originates from a study of vaccination and CD4 T cells after COVID-19. Study background: Four females and six males made up the convalescents, with two Hispanic.

Findings and caveats of the study: Among convalescent patients, a median about 83% of reactive clones emerged only after vaccination.

Germline V gives CDR1 SGHTA, CDR2 FQGNSA. The ends were cut back, 3 bases at V and 0 bases at J, with 15 bases in the middle. The CDR3 is made up of 18 amino acids. The positive PCR dates, which preceded the US Alpha, Beta and Delta variants, fell between March and December 2020. TCRdb re-called the PCR reads with MiXCR, one entry per CDR3 protein. The data hold 20,000 to 25,000 distinct CDR3 sequences, with about 50% observed a single time. Only a few counts were recorded for this clonotype. Its antigen is not known. This chain uses TRBV7-2 with TRBJ1-6; no clear D gene. This specimen was CD4+ T cells from blood, taken before SARS-CoV-2 vaccination. The sequence came from a human donor who had recovered from COVID-19. The CDR3 coding sequence is TGTGCCAGCAGCTTTAGGGTCGCACAGCTCTCCTATAATTCACCCCTCCACTTT. Translated, it gives CASSFRVAQLSYNSPLHF.